This T cell receptor beta chain was documented in a study of patients and donors after allogeneic stem cell transplantation. TCRdb ran MiXCR on the RT-PCR reads and lists one entry per CDR3 protein. The data hold 150,000 to 200,000 distinct CDR3 sequences, with about 24% observed a single time. Trimming cost V 6 bases and J 0 bases; bases outside gene matches: 9. The CDR3 loop spans 16 amino acids. This clonotype appeared once. The rearrangement joins TRBV12-3 or TRBV12-4 to TRBJ1-2; 8 nucleotides agree with TRBD1. Input material: blood, either unsorted or a sorted T cell fraction (not recorded which). The origin of this receptor is a human donor who was either an allogeneic HSCT recipient or a stem cell or donor lymphocyte infusion donor (not recorded which). It is not recorded whose cells these are; they may come from a transplant donor. As DNA, the CDR3 is TGTGCCAGCAGCAGGACAGGGTACCCAGCTAACTATGGCTACACCTTC. It encodes CASSRTGYPANYGYTF.